This T cell receptor (beta chain) stems from a study of OX40 agonist ivuxolimab in advanced cancers. For the study in its entirety: Ivuxolimab, which targeted the costimulatory receptor OX40 (CD134), was an agonistic, fully human IgG2 monoclonal antibody. Intravenous ivuxolimab was administered to patients every 2 weeks at six dose levels: 0.01, 0.1, 0.3, 1.5, 3 and 10 mg/kg. Among the roughly 52 dose-escalation patients, about 20 had hepatocellular carcinoma, some 15 melanoma, 9 renal cell carcinoma and 9 head and neck cancer. A male proportion of roughly 85% and a mean age of approximately 61 years, ranging from about 23 to 79, were recorded for the dose-escalation cohort. Prior anti-PD-1, anti-PD-L1 or anti-CTLA-4 therapy was permitted, and checkpoint inhibitors had been received by 30% to 40% of dose-escalation patients. Three dose-escalation patients achieved partial responses, one with hepatocellular carcinoma and two with cutaneous melanoma. Peripheral TCRbeta sequencing was intended to test whether TCR sequence diversity was altered and clonal T-cell expansion was caused by ivuxolimab. The monotherapy dose-escalation portion (N of about 50 patients) of the phase I ivuxolimab trial is reported in the paper. The investigation overall reported the following: Clonal expansion of both CD4+ and CD8+ blood T cells was observed from baseline to week 6 at doses 0.1 to 3.0 mg/kg. After ivuxolimab, CD8+ T cells had more expanded clones than CD4+ T cells on average. In the 0.1-3.0 mg/kg groups, partial responders had among the lowest normalized peripheral clonal expansion, particularly in CD8+ T cells. Antigen specificity was not determined for the clonally expanded peripheral T cells. Low levels of normalized T-cell clonal expansion were also seen in some patients who did not respond.

The trial excluded patients who had a history of autoimmune disease or who were on systemic immunosuppression. Peripheral blood for TCR sequencing was drawn from every dose cohort at baseline, at cycle 4 day 1 and at cycle 7 day 1. The samples were taken from a phase I, first-in-human, multicenter, open-label dose-escalation trial of ivuxolimab. Adults with locally advanced or metastatic head and neck squamous cell, hepatocellular, melanoma or renal cell carcinoma were enrolled in the trial. Before TCR sequencing, CD4+ T cells and CD8+ T cells were sorted from peripheral blood as separate populations. About this clone itself: There is no known antigen for this receptor. No qualities accompany the bases; no much larger clone lies one base away.

The V and J ends are trimmed by 2 bases and 8 bases, leaving 11 bases between them. Taken from the germline V gene (reference sequence), the CDR1 and CDR2 loops are SGHKS and YYEKEE. Including the terminal cysteine and phenylalanine, the CDR3 comprises 13 residues. Here the CDR3 DNA is all that survives: 39 bases in frame from base 1. To sequence the TCRbeta CDR3 region, genomic DNA was isolated from the sorted cells. The immunoSEQ Assay was used for sequencing of TCRbeta CDR3 regions. TCRdb took this table from immuneACCESS and kept in-frame rearrangements with V and J called. Such tables lack part of the clones; where checked against another copy, unresolved V genes explain under half of the gap, and the rest is unexplained. This sample is represented by around 65,000 clones; roughly 92% of them were singletons. Roughly 12% of the sample rests with the top ten.

The TCR sequence derives from an adult with an advanced solid tumor such as melanoma, head and neck, liver or kidney cancer. The chain was built from TRBV5-5 and TRBJ2-1, with the D gene not confidently named. This specimen was CD4+ or CD8+ T cells sorted from blood, taken in a trial of the OX40 agonist ivuxolimab. Here is the DNA: TGTGCCAGCAGCTTATTCCGGTGGGATGAGCAGTTCTTC. Its translation is CASSLFRWDEQFF.